A single TCR beta chain is shown here with its context. Its matching antigen is unknown. This specimen belongs to a study of cytomegalovirus exposure and HLA in healthy donors. General observations from the study: A classifier reportedly called cytomegalovirus status with high sensitivity and specificity.

This CDR3 is 14 amino acids long. The germline V gene encodes CDR1 SNHLY and CDR2 FYNNEI. The V and J ends lost 0 bases and 8 bases respectively, with 13 bases between them. It was with 60 Vbeta and 13 Jbeta primers that the PCR ran. Here immunoSEQ multiplex PCR was the method, and the copy in TCRdb shows in-frame clones only, minus some. The table records around 150,000 clones, approximately 70% of them present only once. Specimen: PBMCs. The chain has TRBV2 and TRBJ1-2; D gene ambiguous. This receptor was identified in a man in his forties or fifties in good health and CMV-seropositive. CDR3 residues: CASSEAGLERGYTF. CDR3 bases: TGTGCCAGCAGTGAAGCGGGTCTCGAGAGGGGCTACACCTTC.